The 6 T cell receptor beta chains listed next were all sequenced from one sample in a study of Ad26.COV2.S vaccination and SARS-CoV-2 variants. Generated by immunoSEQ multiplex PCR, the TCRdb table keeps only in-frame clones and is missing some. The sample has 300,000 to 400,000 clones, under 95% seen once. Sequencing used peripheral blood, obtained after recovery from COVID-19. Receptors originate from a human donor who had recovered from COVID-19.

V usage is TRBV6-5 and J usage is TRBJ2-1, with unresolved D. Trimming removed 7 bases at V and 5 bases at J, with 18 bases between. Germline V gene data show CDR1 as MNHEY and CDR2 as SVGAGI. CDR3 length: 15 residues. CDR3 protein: CASIGLAKGDNEQFF. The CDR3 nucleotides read TGTGCCAGCATCGGGCTGGCTAAAGGAGACAATGAGCAGTTCTTC.

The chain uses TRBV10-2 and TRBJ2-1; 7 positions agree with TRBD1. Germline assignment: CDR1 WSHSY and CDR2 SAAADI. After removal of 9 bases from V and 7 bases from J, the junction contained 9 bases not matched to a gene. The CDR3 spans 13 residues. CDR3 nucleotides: TGCGCCAGTTCTGAGGGGGCGGTTAATGAGCAGTTCTTC. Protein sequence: CASSEGAVNEQFF.

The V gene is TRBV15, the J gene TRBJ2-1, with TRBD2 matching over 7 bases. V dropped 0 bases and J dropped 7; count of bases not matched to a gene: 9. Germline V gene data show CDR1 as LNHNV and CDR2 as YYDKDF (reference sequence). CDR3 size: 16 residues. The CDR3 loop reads CATSRDAYGGRNEQFF. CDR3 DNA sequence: TGTGCCACCAGCAGAGATGCTTACGGGGGGAGGAATGAGCAGTTCTTC.

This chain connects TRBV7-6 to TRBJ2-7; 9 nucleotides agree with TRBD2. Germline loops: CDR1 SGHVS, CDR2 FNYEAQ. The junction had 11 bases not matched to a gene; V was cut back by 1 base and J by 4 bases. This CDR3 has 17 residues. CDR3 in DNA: TGTGCCAGCAGCTTAGGGCGGTCAGCGGGGGGCCCATACGAGCAGTACTTC. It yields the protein CASSLGRSAGGPYEQYF.

This CDR3 is CASSYDNQPQHF. The CDR3, as DNA: TGTGCCAGCAGTTACGACAATCAGCCCCAGCATTTT. The rearrangement links TRBV6-2 or TRBV6-3 to TRBJ1-5; D unresolved. Looked up from germline, CDR1 is MNHEY and CDR2 is SVGEGT. V shed 2 bases and J shed 3 bases, with 2 bases lying between them. The CDR3 covers 12 residues.

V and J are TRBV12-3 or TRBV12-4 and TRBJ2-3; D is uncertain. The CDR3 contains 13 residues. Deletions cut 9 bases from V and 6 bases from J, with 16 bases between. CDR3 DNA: TGTGCCAGTCTCCGTGCAGAAGGGGATACGCAGTATTTT. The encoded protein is CASLRAEGDTQYF.